Following are 8 T cell receptor beta chains from one sample sequenced in a study of blood T cells in healthy people across ages (dated by TCRdb to between 2015 and 2017). The method was 5' RACE. The instrument was an Illumina HiSeq 2500. A second PCR of 7 to 11 cycles was performed with a sample-barcoded 5' primer and a J-beta primer mix. The public sequencing data were trimmed at Q25 with fastp and processed into clonotypes with MiXCR by TCRdb, which kept only in-frame beta chains. Merged by CDR3 protein, the rows form single entries marked with the most common genes and DNA. This sample lists 650,000 to 1,000,000 distinct CDR3 sequences; about half were detected once. The biggest ten clones account for 18% of the sample. The sequencing sample was made of blood. These receptors were obtained from a man older than 75 in good health.

CDR3 DNA sequence: TGTGCCACACAGGACAGATCTGCCTACAATGAGCAGTTCTTC. Translated, it gives CATQDRSAYNEQFF. The rearrangement links TRBV24-1 to TRBJ2-1; weak D call: TRBD1 (6 bases). The V gene's germline CDR1 is KGHDR and CDR2 SFDVKD. V gave up 10 bases and J gave up 2 bases, with 14 bases separating them. The CDR3 has 14 amino acids.

The chain carries TRBV20-1 and TRBJ2-1; D gene ambiguous. CDR3 length: 14 amino acids. Germline lookup yields CDR1 DFQATT and CDR2 SNEGSKA (reference sequence). Between the trimmed V and J ends, which lost 5 bases and 0 bases, there was a span of 11 bases. The CDR3 loop is CSAVGAHSYNEQFF. CDR3 bases: TGCAGTGCTGTCGGTGCGCACTCCTACAATGAGCAGTTCTTC.

In this sample, this clonotype turned up many times. V is TRBV5-1 and J is TRBJ2-1; D not certain. The V gene's germline CDR1 is SGHRS and CDR2 YFSETQ. This CDR3 has 16 amino acids. The V gene lost 4 bases and the J gene lost 6 bases, with 20 bases spanning the gap. The CDR3 bases are TGCGCCAGCAGCCCCTCACGTCCGGGCGGTATCAATGAGCAGTTCTTC. Its translation is CASSPSRPGGINEQFF.

This clonotype was detected a few times. CDR3 nucleotide sequence: TGCGCCAGCAGCCTTGAGAGCGGGAGCACAGATACGCAGTATTTT. It specifies CASSLESGSTDTQYF. The chain recombines TRBV5-1 with TRBJ2-3, with D possibly matching TRBD2 (6 bases). CDR1 is SGHRS, CDR2 YFSETQ, per germline. Trimming stripped 4 bases from V and 0 bases from J, with 12 bases between. The CDR3 length is 15 residues.

At least ten counts were recorded for this clonotype. The chain joins TRBV5-1 to TRBJ1-2, with D unresolved. Per germline, CDR1 SGHRS and CDR2 YFSETQ. The ends were cut back, 4 bases at V and 4 bases at J, with 20 bases in the middle. The CDR3 is made up of 16 amino acids. Here the CDR3 reads CASSPGAGVEVYGYTF. The CDR3 DNA is TGCGCCAGCAGCCCGGGAGCGGGCGTGGAGGTCTATGGCTACACCTTC.

The rearrangement joins TRBV20-1 to TRBJ2-6; 7 bases map to TRBD1. Germline assignment: CDR1 DFQATT and CDR2 SNEGSKA (reference sequence). The CDR3 is made up of 18 amino acids. With 7 bases clipped from V and 0 bases from J, the junction kept 15 bases outside the gene matches. Written as DNA, the CDR3 is TGCAGTGGTACGGTTCCAACAGGGGCCAGCTCTGGGGCCAACGTCCTGACTTTC. This gives the protein CSGTVPTGASSGANVLTF.

The chain carries TRBV5-1 and TRBJ2-1; TRBD2 matches at 13 bases. The J segment lost 7 bases and the V segment lost 4 bases, leaving 8 bases of the junction unmatched. There are 16 residues in the CDR3. Per germline, CDR1 SGHRS and CDR2 YFSETQ. The DNA of the CDR3 is TGCGCCAGCAGCATCTCCGGGACTAGCGGGATTAATGAGCAGTTCTTC. Protein product: CASSISGTSGINEQFF.

This clonotype was seen a single time. This chain connects TRBV9 to TRBJ2-1, with 7 nucleotides matching TRBD2. The CDR3 is 18 amino acids. Germline assignment: CDR1 SGDLS and CDR2 YYNGEE. V lost 1 base to trimming and J lost 7 bases; unmatched junction nucleotides: 17. CDR3 DNA sequence: TGTGCCAGCAGCGTAACATGGGAGGGCGGGAGAGGGAGAAATGAGCAGTTCTTC. Its translation is CASSVTWEGGRGRNEQFF.